This TCR beta chain was retrieved from a study of T-cell reconstitution after alpha-beta-depleted transplantation in children. Study outcomes and limitations: Roughly two months post-transplant, alpha-beta T cells reportedly originated from several hundred graft clones that had expanded.

As to this clonotype: Antigen: not known.

This sample's TCRbeta library carried unique molecular identifier barcodes. MiXCR, run by TCRdb on the PCR reads, gives a single entry per CDR3 protein. The sample comprises 45,000 to 50,000 distinct CDR3 sequences, 52% of which are singletons, and under 40% rests with the top ten. Sequences were derived from peripheral blood, sampled before TCRalphabeta/CD19-depleted stem cell transplant. The receptor was isolated from a boy under two years old with SCID, due to receive a stem cell transplant.

The CDR3 here is CASSTGQGNTEAFF. The CDR3 DNA sequence: TGTGCCAGCAGTACAGGACAGGGGAACACTGAAGCTTTCTTT. The chain employs TRBV2 and TRBJ1-1, with TRBD1 identical over 8 bases. Trimming at V came to 5 bases and at J to 1 base, leaving 3 bases not matched to a gene. CDR3 size: 14 residues. The germline gives CDR1 SNHLY, CDR2 FYNNEI.